The present T cell receptor beta chain was sequenced within a study of pediatric ulcerative colitis. V lost 3 bases and J 9 bases, leaving 15 bases between the germline ends. This CDR3 contains 14 residues. The germline CDR1 and CDR2 sequences are MNHNY and SVGAGI (reference sequence). Some clones are missing from TCRdb's copy, which holds only in-frame ones; the method was immunoSEQ multiplex PCR. The repertoire holds tens of thousands of clones, with about 90% as singletons. The chain is built from TRBV6-6 and TRBJ2-1; D not resolved. Sequenced sample: blood. This receptor was taken from a boy between 10 and 17 years old who was a control in a study of pediatric ulcerative colitis. The CDR3: CASSYSLLIAEQFF. The CDR3 DNA reads TGTGCCAGCAGTTATAGCCTCCTGATTGCTGAGCAGTTCTTC.